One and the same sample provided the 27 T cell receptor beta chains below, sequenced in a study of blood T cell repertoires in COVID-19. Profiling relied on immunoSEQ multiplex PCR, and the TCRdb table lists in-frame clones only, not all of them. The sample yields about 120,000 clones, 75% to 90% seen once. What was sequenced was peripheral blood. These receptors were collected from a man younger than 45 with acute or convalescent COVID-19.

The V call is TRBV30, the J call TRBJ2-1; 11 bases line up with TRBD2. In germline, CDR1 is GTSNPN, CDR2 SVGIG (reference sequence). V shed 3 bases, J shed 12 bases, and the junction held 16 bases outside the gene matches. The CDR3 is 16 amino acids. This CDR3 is CAWRGGSGLAGGTQFF. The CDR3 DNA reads TGTGCCTGGAGGGGGGGGAGCGGGCTAGCGGGAGGTACGCAGTTCTTC.

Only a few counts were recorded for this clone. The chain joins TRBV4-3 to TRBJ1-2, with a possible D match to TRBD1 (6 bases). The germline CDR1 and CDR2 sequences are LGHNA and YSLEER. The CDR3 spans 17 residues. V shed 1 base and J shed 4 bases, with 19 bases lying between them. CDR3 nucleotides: TGCGCCAGCAGCCAAGTGACACAGGGCGTAGGACTCTATGGCTACACCTTC. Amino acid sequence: CASSQVTQGVGLYGYTF.

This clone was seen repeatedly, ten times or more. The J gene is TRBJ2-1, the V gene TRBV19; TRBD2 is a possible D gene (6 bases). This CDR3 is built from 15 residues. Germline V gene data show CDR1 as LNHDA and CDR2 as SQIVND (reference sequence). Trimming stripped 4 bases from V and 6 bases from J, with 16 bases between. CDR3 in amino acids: CASSTLAVPPNEQFF. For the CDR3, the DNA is TGTGCCAGTAGTACCTTAGCGGTCCCCCCCAATGAGCAGTTCTTC.

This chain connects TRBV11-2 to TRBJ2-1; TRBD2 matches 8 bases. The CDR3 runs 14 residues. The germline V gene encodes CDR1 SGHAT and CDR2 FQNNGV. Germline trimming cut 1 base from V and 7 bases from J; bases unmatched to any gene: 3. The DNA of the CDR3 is TGTGCCAGCAGCTTAGGTGCTAGCGGGAATGAGCAGTTCTTC. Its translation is CASSLGASGNEQFF.

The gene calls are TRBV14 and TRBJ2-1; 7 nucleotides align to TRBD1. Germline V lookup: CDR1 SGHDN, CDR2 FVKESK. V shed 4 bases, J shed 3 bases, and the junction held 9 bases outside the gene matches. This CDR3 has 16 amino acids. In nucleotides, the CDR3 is TGTGCCAGCAGCCCAGGGGACAGAAAGATCTACAATGAGCAGTTCTTC. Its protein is CASSPGDRKIYNEQFF.

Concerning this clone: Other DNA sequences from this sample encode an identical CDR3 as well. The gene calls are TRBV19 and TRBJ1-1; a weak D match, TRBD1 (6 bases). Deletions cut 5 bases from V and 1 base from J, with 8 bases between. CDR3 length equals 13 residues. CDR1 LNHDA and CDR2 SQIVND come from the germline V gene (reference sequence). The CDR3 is CASSRTENTEAFF. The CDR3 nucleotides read TGTGCCAGTAGTCGGACAGAGAACACTGAAGCTTTCTTT.

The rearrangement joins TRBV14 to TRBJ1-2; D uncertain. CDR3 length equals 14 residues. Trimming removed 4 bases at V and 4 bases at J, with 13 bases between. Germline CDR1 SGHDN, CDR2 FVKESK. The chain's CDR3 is CASSLAGYVYGYTF. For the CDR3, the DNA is TGTGCCAGCAGCCTCGCGGGATATGTCTATGGCTACACCTTC.

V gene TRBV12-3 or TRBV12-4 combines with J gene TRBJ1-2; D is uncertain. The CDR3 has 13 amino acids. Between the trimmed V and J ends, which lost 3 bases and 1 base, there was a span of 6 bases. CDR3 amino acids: CASSLLVNYGYTF. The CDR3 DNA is TGTGCCAGCAGTTTGTTAGTTAACTATGGCTACACCTTC.

In nucleotides, the CDR3 is TGCAGCGGCTCCGGGCAGGGGGATATAGCCACCTTC. Its protein is CSGSGQGDIATF. The chain carries TRBV29-1 and TRBJ1-2; TRBD1 matches 7 bases. V shed 7 bases and J 13 bases; nucleotides not matched to a gene: 15. The germline V gene encodes CDR1 SQVTM and CDR2 ANQGSEA. This CDR3 has 12 residues.

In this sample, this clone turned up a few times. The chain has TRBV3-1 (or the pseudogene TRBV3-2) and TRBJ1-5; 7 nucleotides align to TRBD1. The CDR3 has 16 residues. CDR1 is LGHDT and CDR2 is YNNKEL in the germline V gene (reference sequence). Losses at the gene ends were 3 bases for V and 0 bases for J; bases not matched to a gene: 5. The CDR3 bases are TGTGCCAGCAGCCACATACAGGGGTTTAGCAATCAGCCCCAGCATTTT. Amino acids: CASSHIQGFSNQPQHF.

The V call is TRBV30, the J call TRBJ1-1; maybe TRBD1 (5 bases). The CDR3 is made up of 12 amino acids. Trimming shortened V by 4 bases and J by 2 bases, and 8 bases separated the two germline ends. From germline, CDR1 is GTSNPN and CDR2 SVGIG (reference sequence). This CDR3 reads CAWTGFNTEAFF. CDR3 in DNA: TGTGCCTGGACAGGGTTCAACACTGAAGCTTTCTTT.

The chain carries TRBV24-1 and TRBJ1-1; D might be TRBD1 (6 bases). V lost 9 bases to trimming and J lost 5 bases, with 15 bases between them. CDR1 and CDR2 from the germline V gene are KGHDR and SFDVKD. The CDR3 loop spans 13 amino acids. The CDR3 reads CATWGQGKTEAFF. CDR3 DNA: TGTGCCACCTGGGGGCAGGGAAAAACTGAAGCTTTCTTT.

CDR3 loop: CASSQDKGGQETQYF. The CDR3 DNA follows: TGTGCCAGCAGCCAAGATAAGGGGGGGCAAGAGACCCAGTACTTC. The chain couples TRBV4-2 to TRBJ2-5, with D perhaps matching TRBD2 (7 bases). The CDR3 consists of 15 residues. Trimming cost V 0 bases and J 2 bases, with 10 bases left between them. Germline V CDR1 and CDR2: LGHNA, YNFKEQ.

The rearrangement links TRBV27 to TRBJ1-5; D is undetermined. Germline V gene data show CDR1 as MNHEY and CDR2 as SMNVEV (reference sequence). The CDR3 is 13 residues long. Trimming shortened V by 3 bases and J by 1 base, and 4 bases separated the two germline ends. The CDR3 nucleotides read TGTGCCAGCAGTTTCGTCAGCAATCAGCCCCAGCATTTT. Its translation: CASSFVSNQPQHF.

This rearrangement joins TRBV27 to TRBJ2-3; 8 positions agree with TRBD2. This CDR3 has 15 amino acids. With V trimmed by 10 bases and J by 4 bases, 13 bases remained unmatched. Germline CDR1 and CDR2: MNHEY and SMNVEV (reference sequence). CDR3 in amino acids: CATKRRGGQADTQYF. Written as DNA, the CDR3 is TGTGCCACCAAAAGACGGGGGGGCCAAGCAGATACGCAGTATTTT.

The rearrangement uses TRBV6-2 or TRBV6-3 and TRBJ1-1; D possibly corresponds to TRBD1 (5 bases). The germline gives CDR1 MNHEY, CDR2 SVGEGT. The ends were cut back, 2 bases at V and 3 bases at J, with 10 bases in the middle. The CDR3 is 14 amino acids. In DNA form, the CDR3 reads TGTGCCAGCAGTTACCAGGGCCAGTACACTGAAGCTTTCTTT. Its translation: CASSYQGQYTEAFF.

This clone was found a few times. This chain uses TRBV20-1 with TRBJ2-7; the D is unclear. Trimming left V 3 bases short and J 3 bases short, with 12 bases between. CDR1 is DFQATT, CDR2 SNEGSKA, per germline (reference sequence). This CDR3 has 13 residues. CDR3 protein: CSASSLARYEQYF. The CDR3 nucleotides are TGCAGTGCTAGTTCCCTGGCCCGCTACGAGCAGTACTTC.

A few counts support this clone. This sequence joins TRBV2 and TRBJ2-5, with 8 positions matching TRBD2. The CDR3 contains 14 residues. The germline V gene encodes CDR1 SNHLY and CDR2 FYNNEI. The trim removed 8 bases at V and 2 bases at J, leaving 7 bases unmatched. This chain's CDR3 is CASRIAGPQETQYF. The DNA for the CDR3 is TGTGCCAGCCGTATAGCGGGACCTCAAGAGACCCAGTACTTC.

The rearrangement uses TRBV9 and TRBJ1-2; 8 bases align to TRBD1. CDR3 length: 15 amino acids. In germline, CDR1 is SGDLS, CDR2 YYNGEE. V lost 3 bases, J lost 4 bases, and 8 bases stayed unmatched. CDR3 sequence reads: CASSAAGQGAYGYTF. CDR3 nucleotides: TGTGCCAGCAGCGCCGCTGGGCAGGGGGCCTATGGCTACACCTTC.

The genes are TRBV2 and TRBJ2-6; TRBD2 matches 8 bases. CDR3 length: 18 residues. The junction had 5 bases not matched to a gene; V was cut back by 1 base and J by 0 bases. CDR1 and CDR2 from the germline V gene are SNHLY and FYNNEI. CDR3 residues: CASSEGAGGLSGANVLTF. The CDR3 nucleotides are TGTGCCAGCAGTGAAGGGGCGGGAGGCCTCTCTGGGGCCAACGTCCTGACTTTC.

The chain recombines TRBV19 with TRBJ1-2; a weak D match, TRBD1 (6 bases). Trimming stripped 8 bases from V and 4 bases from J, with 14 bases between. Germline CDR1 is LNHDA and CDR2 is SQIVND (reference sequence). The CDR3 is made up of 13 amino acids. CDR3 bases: TGTGCCAGTCACCCAGGGGATACCTATGGCTACACCTTC. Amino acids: CASHPGDTYGYTF.

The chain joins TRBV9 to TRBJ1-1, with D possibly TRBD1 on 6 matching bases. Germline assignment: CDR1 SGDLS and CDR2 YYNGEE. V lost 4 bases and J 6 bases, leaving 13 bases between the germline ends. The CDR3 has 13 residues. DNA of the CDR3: TGTGCCAGCAGCAGGGAGGGGGGAGCTGAAGCTTTCTTT. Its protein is CASSREGGAEAFF.

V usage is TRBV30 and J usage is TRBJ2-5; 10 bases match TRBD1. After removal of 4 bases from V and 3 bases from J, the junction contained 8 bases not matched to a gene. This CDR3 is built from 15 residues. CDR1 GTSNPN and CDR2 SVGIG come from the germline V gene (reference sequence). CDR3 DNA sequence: TGTGCCTGGATGGGACTGACAGGGGGCGAAGAGACCCAGTACTTC. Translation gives CAWMGLTGGEETQYF.

CDR3 DNA sequence: TGTGCCAGCAGCGTAGTGGAGGGGTACGGCACCGGGGAGCTGTTTTTT. Protein sequence: CASSVVEGYGTGELFF. The rearrangement links TRBV9 to TRBJ2-2; perhaps TRBD2 as D (6 bases). The V gene's germline CDR1 is SGDLS and CDR2 YYNGEE. V lost 0 bases to trimming and J lost 4 bases, with 13 bases between them. The CDR3 has 16 amino acids.

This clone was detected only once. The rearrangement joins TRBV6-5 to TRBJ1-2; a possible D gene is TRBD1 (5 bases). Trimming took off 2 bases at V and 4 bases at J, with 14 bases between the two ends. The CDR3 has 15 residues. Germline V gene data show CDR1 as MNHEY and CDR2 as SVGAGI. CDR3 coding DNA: TGTGCCAGCAGTTACGGTGCAGGGATGAGCTATGGCTACACCTTC. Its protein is CASSYGAGMSYGYTF.

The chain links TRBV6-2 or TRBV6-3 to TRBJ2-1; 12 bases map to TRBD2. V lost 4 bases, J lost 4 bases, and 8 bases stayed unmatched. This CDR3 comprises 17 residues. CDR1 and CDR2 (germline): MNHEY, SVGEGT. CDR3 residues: CASSFLAGGPQYNEQFF. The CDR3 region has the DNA TGTGCCAGCAGTTTCCTAGCGGGAGGGCCCCAATACAATGAGCAGTTCTTC.

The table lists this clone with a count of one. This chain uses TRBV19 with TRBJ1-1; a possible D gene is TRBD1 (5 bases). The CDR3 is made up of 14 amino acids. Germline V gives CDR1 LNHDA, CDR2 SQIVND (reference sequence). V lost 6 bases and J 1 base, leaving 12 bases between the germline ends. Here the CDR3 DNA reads TGTGCCAGTAGCTACCTCGGGGGGAACACTGAAGCTTTCTTT. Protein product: CASSYLGGNTEAFF.